This TCR beta chain appears in the sequencing data of a study of T cells in Graves' hyperthyroidism and ophthalmopathy. Germline assignment: CDR1 SGHDT and CDR2 YYEEEE. The CDR3 contains 11 residues. V was trimmed by 0 bases and J by 8 bases, leaving 5 bases between them. Template material for amplifying TCR beta CDR3 regions consisted of RNA transcripts. An initial round of RT-PCR targeting the TCR CDR3 relied on the HTBI primer set. Each CDR3 protein gets one entry after TCRdb re-called the multiplex PCR reads with MiXCR. The data hold roughly 400,000 distinct CDR3 sequences, with around a sixth observed a single time. Exclusion criteria comprised uncontrolled infection, other autoimmune disease, pregnancy or lactation. Diagnosis relied on clinical symptoms, serum thyroxine and TRAb, thyroid ultrasound and orbital computed tomography. This clonotype was recorded many times.

The sample was blood. The genes are TRBV5-6 and TRBJ1-2; D is uncertain. This receptor was taken from a woman under 30 with Graves' hyperthyroidism that later progressed to Graves' ophthalmopathy. The DNA of the CDR3 is TGTGCCAGCAGCTTGGCCCGCGGCTACACCTTC. Its protein is CASSLARGYTF.